The rows below give T cell receptor beta chains drawn from one sample of a study of PD-1 blockade in mismatch repair-deficient tumors. The protocol was immunoSEQ multiplex PCR, while the TCRdb copy is restricted to in-frame clones and leaves out a portion. The table lists around 100,000 clones, 60% to 85% of them singletons, with 4.7% in the top ten. The sequencing here drew on peripheral blood, taken 60 weeks after starting pembrolizumab. All receptors come from an adult with mismatch repair-deficient cancer. Each CDR3 is given without its conserved first and last residue. Fields, in order: J gene, CDR3 length, V gene, CDR3 protein.

J gene: TRBJ2-1; CDR3 length: 11; V gene: TRBV27; CDR3 protein: ASSAGQGTEQF
J gene: TRBJ1-2; CDR3 length: 10; V gene: TRBV5-6; CDR3 protein: ASSLGDYGYT
J gene: TRBJ2-1; CDR3 length: 11; V gene: TRBV11-3; CDR3 protein: ASSSGTRGGQF
J gene: TRBJ2-1; CDR3 length: 11; V gene: TRBV11-3; CDR3 protein: ASSLEATREQF
J gene: TRBJ1-4; CDR3 length: 15; V gene: TRBV12-2; CDR3 protein: ASTPDADRSLNEKLF
J gene: TRBJ2-1; CDR3 length: 14; V gene: TRBV7-2; CDR3 protein: ASSPSDGSSYNEQF
J gene: TRBJ1-1; CDR3 length: 11; V gene: TRBV7-3; CDR3 protein: ASSPTGKTEAF
J gene: TRBJ2-2; CDR3 length: 12; V gene: TRBV2; CDR3 protein: ASSPRQNTGELF
J gene: TRBJ2-7; CDR3 length: 13; V gene: TRBV7-3; CDR3 protein: ASSFTSGSGYEQY
J gene: TRBJ2-7; CDR3 length: 10; V gene: TRBV2; CDR3 protein: ASTERGHEQY
J gene: TRBJ2-5; CDR3 length: 10; V gene: TRBV7-8; CDR3 protein: ASRGGLETQY
J gene: TRBJ2-1; CDR3 length: 9; V gene: TRBV7-9; CDR3 protein: ASSPDRGQF
J gene: TRBJ1-1; CDR3 length: 13; V gene: TRBV27; CDR3 protein: ASNKGGQGWTEAF
J gene: TRBJ2-1; CDR3 length: 14; V gene: TRBV5-4; CDR3 protein: ASSSLAGASVYEQF
J gene: TRBJ2-5; CDR3 length: 14; V gene: TRBV7-9; CDR3 protein: ASSLKDGRVGETQY